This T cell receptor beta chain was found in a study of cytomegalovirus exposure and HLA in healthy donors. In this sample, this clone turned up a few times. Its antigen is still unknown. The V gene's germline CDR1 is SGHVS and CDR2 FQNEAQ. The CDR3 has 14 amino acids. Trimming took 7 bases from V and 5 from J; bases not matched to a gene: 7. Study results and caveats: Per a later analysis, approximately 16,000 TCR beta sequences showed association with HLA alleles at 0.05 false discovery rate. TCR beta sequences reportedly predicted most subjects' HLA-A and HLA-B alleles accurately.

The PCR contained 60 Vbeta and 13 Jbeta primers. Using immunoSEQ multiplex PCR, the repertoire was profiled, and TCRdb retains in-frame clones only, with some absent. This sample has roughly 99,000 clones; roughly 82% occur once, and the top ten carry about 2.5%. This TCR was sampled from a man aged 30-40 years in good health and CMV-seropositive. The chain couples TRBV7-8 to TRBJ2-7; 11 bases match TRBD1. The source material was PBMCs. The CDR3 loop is CASTTDRGLDEQYF. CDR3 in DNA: TGTGCCAGCACCACGGACAGGGGGCTCGACGAGCAGTACTTC.